These T cell receptor beta chains were read from a single sample in a study of blood T cell repertoires in COVID-19. The data were produced by immunoSEQ multiplex PCR, yet TCRdb's version contains in-frame clones alone and is incomplete. The table lists about 58,000 clones, approximately 85% of them singletons, with around 15% in the top ten. The sample was peripheral blood. These receptors originate from a human donor in a cohort sampled during active COVID-19. Both conserved end residues are part of each CDR3. Fields, in order: J gene, clone size, D gene, V gene, CDR3 DNA, CDR3 protein. A D gene is named only where the DNA matches it firmly. Clone size is given for some rows only: seen once, a few or many times, or a class if the clone is expanded.

>TRBJ1-2|NA|NA|TRBV13
TGTGCCAGCAGCCGACTGGACAGAAGGGACTATGGCTACACCTTC
CASSRLDRRDYGYTF
>TRBJ2-5|NA|NA|TRBV6-5
TGTGCCAGCGGGACTTTTCAAGAGACCCAGTACTTC
CASGTFQETQYF
>TRBJ2-3|NA|NA|TRBV5-1
TGCGCCAGCAGCTTGATCAGGGGCACAGATACGCAGTATTTT
CASSLIRGTDTQYF
>TRBJ2-1|NA|TRBD2|TRBV5-4
TGTGCCAGCAACAGCGGGGGGGTCTACAATGAGCAGTTCTTC
CASNSGGVYNEQFF
>TRBJ2-7|once|NA|TRBV10-3
TGTGCCATCCGAACCTCGACAGGAGACTACGAGCAGTACTTC
CAIRTSTGDYEQYF
>TRBJ2-7|NA|NA|TRBV28
TGTGCCAGCATCCCTGGCGGAGGGGCTAACTACGAGCAGTACTTC
CASIPGGGANYEQYF
>TRBJ1-4|NA|TRBD1|TRBV27
TGTGCCAGCAGTTTATTCCGGGACAGGGTGGAAAAACTGTTTTTT
CASSLFRDRVEKLFF
>TRBJ1-3|once|TRBD1|TRBV7-3
TGTGCCAGCAGCTCTGGACAGGGAGGAAGCACCATATATTTT
CASSSGQGGSTIYF
>TRBJ1-1|once|NA|TRBV5-6
TGTGCCAGCAGCAGCGAGAGTCCTGAAGCTTTCTTT
CASSSESPEAFF
>TRBJ1-1|NA|NA|TRBV27
TGTGCCAGCAGTTCAGAACAGGGTACCACTGAAGCTTTCTTT
CASSSEQGTTEAFF
>TRBJ1-5|few|TRBD1|TRBV19
TGTGCCAGTAGTATATTGGACAGGGGGGCTAATAGCAATCAGCCCCAGCATTTT
CASSILDRGANSNQPQHF
>TRBJ1-2|once|TRBD1|TRBV4-1
TGCGCCAGCAGCCCCCCAGACAGGGAAGGAGGCTACACCTTC
CASSPPDREGGYTF
>TRBJ2-7|NA|NA|TRBV5-5
TGTGCCAGCGGCCGAGGGGGTATAGACGAGCAGTACTTC
CASGRGGIDEQYF
>TRBJ2-7|NA|NA|TRBV4-1
TGCGCCAGCAGCCAAGAGTTTCCAGGGAACTCCTACGAGCAGTACTTC
CASSQEFPGNSYEQYF
>TRBJ1-2|NA|NA|TRBV7-9
TGTGCCAGCAGCGGAGACCGATACTATGGCTACACCTTC
CASSGDRYYGYTF
>TRBJ2-2|once|TRBD1|TRBV30
TGTGCCGGGACGGACAGGCCCGACGGGGAGCTGTTTTTT
CAGTDRPDGELFF
>TRBJ1-5|NA|TRBD1|TRBV5-1
TGCGCCAGCAGCTTCGGGACAGAAGATCAGCCCCAGCATTTT
CASSFGTEDQPQHF
>TRBJ1-2|NA|TRBD1|TRBV6-2/TRBV6-3
TGTGCCAGCAGTTACGACACAGGGGGCGTCTATGGCTACACCTTC
CASSYDTGGVYGYTF
>TRBJ2-5|NA|NA|TRBV25-1
TGTGCCAGCAGTGGGGGCCCAGCCCCCAAAGGGGAGACCCAGTACTTC
CASSGGPAPKGETQYF
>TRBJ1-2|NA|TRBD1|TRBV19
TGTGCCAGTAGCTCGACAGGGGTCTATGGCTACACCTTC
CASSSTGVYGYTF
>TRBJ1-5|NA|NA|TRBV6-5
TGTGCCACCAGATTGGAGGGAGGCAATCAGCCCCAGCATTTT
CATRLEGGNQPQHF
>TRBJ2-7|NA|NA|TRBV5-6
TGTGCCAGCAGCTTGGGTTGGTCAGTTCGATCCTCCTACGAGCAGTACTTC
CASSLGWSVRSSYEQYF
>TRBJ1-6|NA|NA|TRBV27
TGTGCCAGCACCCGCTCCTATAATTCACCCCTCCACTTT
CASTRSYNSPLHF
>TRBJ1-2|once|TRBD1|TRBV7-2
TGTGCCAGCAGCACCGGGGCCGGGACAGGGGGCTTTGGCTACACCTTC
CASSTGAGTGGFGYTF
>TRBJ1-2|once|NA|TRBV28
TGTGCCAGCAGTCTCTCGCGGCAGGGCGGCTACACCTTC
CASSLSRQGGYTF
>TRBJ2-1|NA|NA|TRBV3-1/TRBV3-2
TGTGCCAGCAGCCCGCCTCAGAACAATGAGCAGTTCTTC
CASSPPQNNEQFF
>TRBJ2-6|NA|TRBD2|TRBV5-4
TGTGCCGCTAAGAGGGGGCCCGGGACTAGCGGCGCTGGGGCCAACGTCCTGACTTTC
CAAKRGPGTSGAGANVLTF
>TRBJ2-7|NA|TRBD1|TRBV9
TGTGCCAGCAGCGCCCGACAGGGGGCCTACGAGCAGTACTTC
CASSARQGAYEQYF
>TRBJ1-2|NA|TRBD1|TRBV6-5
TGTGCCAGCAGTTACTCCTCCGGGACAGGGAAATCTGGCTACACCTTC
CASSYSSGTGKSGYTF
>TRBJ1-1|NA|NA|TRBV21-1
TGTGCCCGACCAACGAGACAATTGAACACTGAAGCTTTCTTT
CARPTRQLNTEAFF
>TRBJ1-2|NA|TRBD1|TRBV6-5
TGTGCCAGCAGTTCTACACAGGGGGCCAATGGCTACACCTTC
CASSSTQGANGYTF
>TRBJ2-2|NA|NA|TRBV18
TGTGCCAGCGCCTGGGGGAGGCTAGCGTTCACCGGGGAGCTGTTTTTT
CASAWGRLAFTGELFF
>TRBJ1-4|NA|NA|TRBV29-1
TGCAGCGTTGAAGACACAGTAACTAATGAAAAACTGTTTTTT
CSVEDTVTNEKLFF
>TRBJ1-6|NA|NA|TRBV5-8
TGTGCCAGCGGTCGGCAGGGAGGATCACCCCTCCACTTT
CASGRQGGSPLHF
>TRBJ2-2|NA|TRBD2|TRBV25-1
TGTGCCAGCAGTGAATACTATCATAGGACTAGTAGTACCGGGGAGCTGTTTTTT
CASSEYYHRTSSTGELFF
>TRBJ1-3|NA|NA|TRBV5-4
TGTGCCAGCAGCTCACAATCGGGAAACACCATATATTTT
CASSSQSGNTIYF
>TRBJ1-5|few|NA|TRBV5-1
TGCGCCAGCTCGTTGGGAGGTCCCGATCAGCCCCAGCATTTT
CASSLGGPDQPQHF
>TRBJ1-2|NA|TRBD1|TRBV15
TGTGCCACCAGCAGAGATCCGTCAAGGGGGCTTGGTGGCTACACCTTC
CATSRDPSRGLGGYTF
>TRBJ1-3|NA|NA|TRBV12-3/TRBV12-4
TGTGCCAGCAGTTTCTACTCTGGAAACACCATATATTTT
CASSFYSGNTIYF
>TRBJ2-1|NA|NA|TRBV5-1
TGCGCCAGCAGCGAACCCCGGTTCCCCTACAATGAGCAGTTCTTC
CASSEPRFPYNEQFF
>TRBJ2-1|NA|NA|TRBV29-1
TGCAGCGTTGCCCGAGGGGGATACAATGAGCAGTTCTTC
CSVARGGYNEQFF